This TCR beta chain originates from a study of blood T cell repertoires in COVID-19. Study as a whole: The United States, Italy and Spain were the sources of the acute and convalescent COVID-19 samples. T cells, B-cell-depleted T cells, or PBMCs provided the cDNA or gDNA that served as material.

Original processing methods: Reference gene primer amplification gave estimated nucleated cell counts. Using immunoSEQ multiplex PCR, the repertoire was profiled, and TCRdb retains in-frame clones only, with some absent. Clonal size and the V and J genes are those of that table, whereas D and trimming came from the DNA. The table includes 120,000 or so clones, around nine tenths detected once. V lost 5 bases and J lost 7, with 20 bases in between. The CDR3 spans 15 residues. Germline loops: CDR1 SEHNR, CDR2 FQNEAQ (reference sequence). The sample consisted of peripheral blood. This chain links TRBV7-9 with TRBJ1-2; D is ambiguous. The sequence was collected from a human donor in a cohort sampled during active COVID-19. CDR3 nucleotides: TGTGCCAGCAGCCGCCCCTACGCTAGAGGGAGTGGCTACACCTTC. It codes for CASSRPYARGSGYTF.